The clone carrying this T cell receptor (beta chain) has just one count. The source of the sample is a study of technical replicates of blood from a few donors. Here immunoSEQ multiplex PCR was the method, and the copy in TCRdb shows in-frame clones only, minus some. The sample has approximately 70,000 clones, 80% to 95% seen once. The CDR3 has 16 residues. The V and J ends lost 5 bases and 3 bases, in that order; junction bases with no gene match: 8. The germline V gene has CDR1 MNHEY and CDR2 SMNVEV (reference sequence). V gene TRBV27 combines with J gene TRBJ1-5; 9 nucleotides agree with TRBD1. The TCR sequence derives from a human donor in good health. The specimen sequenced was T cells isolated from PBMCs. The chain's CDR3 is CASSPWTGALNQPQHF. As DNA, the CDR3 is TGTGCCAGCAGTCCATGGACAGGGGCTCTCAATCAGCCCCAGCATTTT.